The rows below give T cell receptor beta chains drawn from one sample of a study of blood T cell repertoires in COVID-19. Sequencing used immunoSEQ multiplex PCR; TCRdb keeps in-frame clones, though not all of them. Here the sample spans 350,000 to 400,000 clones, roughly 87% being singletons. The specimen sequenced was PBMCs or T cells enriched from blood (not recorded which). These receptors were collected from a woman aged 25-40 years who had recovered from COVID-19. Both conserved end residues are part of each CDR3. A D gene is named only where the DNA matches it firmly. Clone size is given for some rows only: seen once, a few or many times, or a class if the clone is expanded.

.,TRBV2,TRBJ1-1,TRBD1,TGTGCCAGCAGTCGGGACAGGGGAGTTGAAGCTTTCTTT,CASSRDRGVEAFF
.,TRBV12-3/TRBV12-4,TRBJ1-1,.,TGTGCCAGCAGTTTAGGGCAGGGTACTGAAGCTTTCTTT,CASSLGQGTEAFF
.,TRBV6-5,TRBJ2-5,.,TGTGCCAGCAGTACCCTGACGGGCGGGGAAGAGACCCAGTACTTC,CASSTLTGGEETQYF
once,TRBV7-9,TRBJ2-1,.,TGTGCCAGCAGCCGAGTGGATGAGCAGTTCTTC,CASSRVDEQFF
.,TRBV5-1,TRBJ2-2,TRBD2,TGCGCCAGCAGCTTTCTAGCGGGGGTGAACACCGGGGAGCTGTTTTTT,CASSFLAGVNTGELFF
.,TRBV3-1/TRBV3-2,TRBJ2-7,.,TGTGCCAGCAGCCAAATGACTCGCGAGCAGTACTTC,CASSQMTREQYF
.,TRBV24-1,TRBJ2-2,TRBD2,TGTGCCACCAGTGCCTTGGGACTAGCGGGAGAGGGCACCGGGGAGCTGTTTTTT,CATSALGLAGEGTGELFF
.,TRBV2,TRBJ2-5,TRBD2,TGTGCCAGCAGTCGACTAGCGCTCCGCGGGGAGACCCAGTACTTC,CASSRLALRGETQYF
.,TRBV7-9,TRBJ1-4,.,TGTGCCAGCAGCTTAATGGACACCTACAATGAAAAACTGTTTTTT,CASSLMDTYNEKLFF
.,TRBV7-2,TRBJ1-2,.,TGTGCCAGCAGCTCTCCCAAGACAGGATTATACTATGGCTACACCTTC,CASSSPKTGLYYGYTF
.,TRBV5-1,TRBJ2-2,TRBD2,TGCGCCAGCAGCCCGGGGATCTGGGACTACAACACCGGGGAGCTGTTTTTT,CASSPGIWDYNTGELFF
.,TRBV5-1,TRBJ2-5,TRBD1,TGCGCCAGCAGCTTGGAGAGACAGGGAGAGACCCAGTACTTC,CASSLERQGETQYF
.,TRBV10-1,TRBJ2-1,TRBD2,TGCGCCAGCAGCTTAGCGGGGGGAGATGAGCAGTTCTTC,CASSLAGGDEQFF
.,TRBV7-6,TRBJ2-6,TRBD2,TGTGCCAGCAGCTTAGCCCCGGGACTAGCGGGGCTCGCCGGGGCCAACGTCCTGACTTTC,CASSLAPGLAGLAGANVLTF
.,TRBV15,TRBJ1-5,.,TGTGCCACCAGCAGAGATGGAGGGCATCAGCCCCAGCATTTT,CATSRDGGHQPQHF
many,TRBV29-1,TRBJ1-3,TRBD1,TGCAGCGCCGGGACAGGGAATATTGACACCATATATTTT,CSAGTGNIDTIYF
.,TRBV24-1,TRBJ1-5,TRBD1,TGTGCCACCAGTGAGCGTGGACAGGGCAATCAGCCCCAGCATTTT,CATSERGQGNQPQHF
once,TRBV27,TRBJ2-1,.,TGTGCCAGCGGGGGGGCGGGGATGTTTAATGAGCAGTTCTTC,CASGGAGMFNEQFF
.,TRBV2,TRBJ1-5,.,TGTGCCAGCAGTGAATTCCTCGGCAATCAGCCCCAGCATTTT,CASSEFLGNQPQHF
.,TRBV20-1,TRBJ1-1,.,TGCAGTGCTTACAGGCTGGGAGCTTTCTTT,CSAYRLGAFF
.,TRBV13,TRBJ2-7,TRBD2,TGTGCCAGCAGCCGCCGACTAGCGGGAGGCTACGAGCAGTACTTC,CASSRRLAGGYEQYF
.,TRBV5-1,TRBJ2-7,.,TGCGCCAGCAGCTACAGTGCCGTCTCCTACGAGCAGTACTTC,CASSYSAVSYEQYF
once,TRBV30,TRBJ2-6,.,TGTGCCTGGAGAGGGGCCCTAGGCACTGGGGCCAACGTCCTGACTTTC,CAWRGALGTGANVLTF
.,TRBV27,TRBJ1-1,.,TGTGCCAGCAGAACTAACACTGAAGCTTTCTTT,CASRTNTEAFF
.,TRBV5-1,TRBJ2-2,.,TGCGCCAGCAGACGGAGCCCGGACACCGGGGAGCTGTTTTTT,CASRRSPDTGELFF
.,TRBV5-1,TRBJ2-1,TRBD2,TGCGCCAGCAGCCCCGGACTAGCGGGAGGCCTCAATGAGCAGTTCTTC,CASSPGLAGGLNEQFF
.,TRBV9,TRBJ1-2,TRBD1,TGTGCCAGCAGCGGGGGGACAGGGAATGGACTATATGGCTACACCTTC,CASSGGTGNGLYGYTF
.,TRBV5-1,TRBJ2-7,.,TGCGCCAGCAGCGACTACGCCGAGCAGTACTTC,CASSDYAEQYF
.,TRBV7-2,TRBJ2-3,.,TGTGCCAGCAGACCCCAGGGGGATACGCAGTATTTT,CASRPQGDTQYF
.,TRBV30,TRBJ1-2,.,TGTGCCTGGAGTGTTTGGGGGCTCGGCTATGGCTACACCTTC,CAWSVWGLGYGYTF
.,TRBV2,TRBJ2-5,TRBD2,TGTGCCAGCAGCCCTTTAGCGGGAGGGCCCTCGGAGACCCAGTACTTC,CASSPLAGGPSETQYF
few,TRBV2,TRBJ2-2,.,TGTGCCAGCAGTGTCACGGAGGCCGGGGAGCTGTTTTTT,CASSVTEAGELFF
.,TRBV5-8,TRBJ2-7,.,TGTGCCAGCAGCTGGCCCCTCGGCAGGGGAACCTACGAGCAGTACTTC,CASSWPLGRGTYEQYF
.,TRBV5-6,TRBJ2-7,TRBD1,TGTGCCAGCAGCAGGATACCGGGACAGGGCTACGAGCAGTACTTC,CASSRIPGQGYEQYF
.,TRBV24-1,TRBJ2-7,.,TGTGCCACCAGTTCCGAGCGGGCGGGGATCGAGCAGTACTTC,CATSSERAGIEQYF
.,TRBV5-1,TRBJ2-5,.,TGCGCCAGCAGCTTTGTCCCGGAGGAAGAGACCCAGTACTTC,CASSFVPEEETQYF
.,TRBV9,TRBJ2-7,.,TGTGCCAGCAGCGAGAACAGGGTCACGCACGAGCAGTACTTC,CASSENRVTHEQYF
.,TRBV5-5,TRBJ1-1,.,TGTGCCAGCAGCCCTTGGACGGAGGCGGCTGAAGCTTTCTTT,CASSPWTEAAEAFF
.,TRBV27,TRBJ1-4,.,TGTGCCAGCAGTTTTGAGGACAGAGAAAAACTGTTTTTT,CASSFEDREKLFF
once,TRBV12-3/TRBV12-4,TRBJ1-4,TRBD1,TGTGCCATCACCAGACAGGGGCAGGGAAAACTGTTTTTT,CAITRQGQGKLFF
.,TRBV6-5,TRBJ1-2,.,TGTGCCAGCAGGGCCGGCGCGGCGGCCGGGTATGGCTACACCTTC,CASRAGAAAGYGYTF